This T cell receptor beta chain derives from a study of CD8 T cells in Susac syndrome. The study used treatment-naive patients who had stable or active relapsing-remitting disease as multiple sclerosis controls. FACS enriched CD8+ TEMRA cells, while bulk CD8+ and CD4+ were negatively isolated. With random hexamers, roughly 0.45 to 1 ug RNA was reverse transcribed. Amplification of TCR beta CDR3 across 54 Vbeta and 13 Jbeta was performed with immunoSEQ multiplex PCR. TCRdb reprocessed the immunoSEQ multiplex PCR reads with MiXCR, giving one entry per CDR3 protein. The top ten clones hold almost 0.095% of a sample with approximately 170,000 distinct CDR3 sequences, approximately 94% of them seen once. The source is a human donor with multiple sclerosis. What was sequenced was CD4+ T cells from PBMCs.

As DNA, the CDR3 is TGCAGTGCTAGACTACCGCAGCTCTATGGCTACACCTTC. Its translation: CSARLPQLYGYTF. The rearrangement uses TRBV20-1 and TRBJ1-2; D uncertain. Germline lookup yields CDR1 DFQATT and CDR2 SNEGSKA (reference sequence). The CDR3 totals 13 residues. Trimming took 2 bases from V and 4 from J, leaving 11 bases between them.